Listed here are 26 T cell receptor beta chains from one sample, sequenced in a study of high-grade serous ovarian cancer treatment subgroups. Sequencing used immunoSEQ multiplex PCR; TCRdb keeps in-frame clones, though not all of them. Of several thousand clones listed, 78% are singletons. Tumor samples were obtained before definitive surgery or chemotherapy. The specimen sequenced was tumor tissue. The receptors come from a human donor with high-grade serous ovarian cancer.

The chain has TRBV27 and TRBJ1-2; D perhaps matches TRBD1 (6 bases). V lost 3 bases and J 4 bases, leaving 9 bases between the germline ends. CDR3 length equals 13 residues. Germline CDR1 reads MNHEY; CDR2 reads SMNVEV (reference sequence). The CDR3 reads CASSFIGGYGYTF. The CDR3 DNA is TGTGCCAGCAGTTTTATAGGGGGCTATGGCTACACCTTC.

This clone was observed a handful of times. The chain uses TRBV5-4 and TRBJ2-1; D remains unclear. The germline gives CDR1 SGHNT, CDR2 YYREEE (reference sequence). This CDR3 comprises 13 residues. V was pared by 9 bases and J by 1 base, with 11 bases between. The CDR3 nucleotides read TGTGCCACCAGATTGGATTCCTACAATGAGCAGTTCTTC. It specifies CATRLDSYNEQFF.

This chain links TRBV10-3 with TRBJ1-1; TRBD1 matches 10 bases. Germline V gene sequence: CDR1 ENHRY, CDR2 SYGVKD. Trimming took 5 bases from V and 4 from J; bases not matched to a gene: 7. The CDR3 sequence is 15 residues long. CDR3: CAISPTRDRGTEAFF. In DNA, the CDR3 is TGTGCCATCAGTCCAACCCGGGACAGGGGCACTGAAGCTTTCTTT.

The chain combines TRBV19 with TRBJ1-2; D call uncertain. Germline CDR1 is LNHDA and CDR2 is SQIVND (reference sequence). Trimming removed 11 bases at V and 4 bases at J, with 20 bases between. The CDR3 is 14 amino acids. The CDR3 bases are TGTGCCGCCAGACCAACGCGGGCGGGCTATGGCTACACCTTC. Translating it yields CAARPTRAGYGYTF.

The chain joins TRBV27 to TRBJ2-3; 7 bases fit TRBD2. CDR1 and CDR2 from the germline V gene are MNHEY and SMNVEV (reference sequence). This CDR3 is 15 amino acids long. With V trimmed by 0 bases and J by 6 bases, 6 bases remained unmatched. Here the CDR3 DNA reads TGTGCCAGCAGTTTATCGTGGGGAGGGTTCGATACGCAGTATTTT. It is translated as CASSLSWGGFDTQYF.

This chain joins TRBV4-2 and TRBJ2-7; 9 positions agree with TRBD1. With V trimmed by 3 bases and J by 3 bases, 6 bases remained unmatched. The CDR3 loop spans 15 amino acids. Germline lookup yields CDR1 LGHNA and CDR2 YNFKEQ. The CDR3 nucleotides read TGTGCCAGCAGCCACCCCCCGGACAGGGGCTACGAGCAGTACTTC. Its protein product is CASSHPPDRGYEQYF.

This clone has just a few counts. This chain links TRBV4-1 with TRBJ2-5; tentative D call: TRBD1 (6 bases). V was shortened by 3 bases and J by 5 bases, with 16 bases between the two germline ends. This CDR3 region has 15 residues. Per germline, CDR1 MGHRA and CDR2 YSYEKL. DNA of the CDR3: TGCGCCAGCAGCCATTCGGACAGCGCCTGGGAGACCCAGTACTTC. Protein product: CASSHSDSAWETQYF.

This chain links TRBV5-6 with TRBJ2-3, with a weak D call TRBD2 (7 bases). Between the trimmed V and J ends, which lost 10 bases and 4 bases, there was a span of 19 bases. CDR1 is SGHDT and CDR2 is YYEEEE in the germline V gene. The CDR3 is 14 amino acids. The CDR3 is CAYEGRGRPDTQYF. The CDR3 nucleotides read TGTGCCTATGAAGGGCGGGGGCGCCCAGATACGCAGTATTTT.

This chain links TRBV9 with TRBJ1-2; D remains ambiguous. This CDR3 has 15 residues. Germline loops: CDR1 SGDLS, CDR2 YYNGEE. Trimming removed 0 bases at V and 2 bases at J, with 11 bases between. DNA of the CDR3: TGTGCCAGCAGCGTAGGGGTTCGTGCGAACTATGGCTACACCTTC. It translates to CASSVGVRANYGYTF.

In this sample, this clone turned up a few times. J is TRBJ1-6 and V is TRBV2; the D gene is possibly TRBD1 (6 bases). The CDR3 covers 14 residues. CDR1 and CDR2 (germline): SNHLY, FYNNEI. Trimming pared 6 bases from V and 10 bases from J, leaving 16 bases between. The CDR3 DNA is TGTGCCAGCAGACCCGAGGGGGACGGCTCACCCCTCCACTTT. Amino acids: CASRPEGDGSPLHF.

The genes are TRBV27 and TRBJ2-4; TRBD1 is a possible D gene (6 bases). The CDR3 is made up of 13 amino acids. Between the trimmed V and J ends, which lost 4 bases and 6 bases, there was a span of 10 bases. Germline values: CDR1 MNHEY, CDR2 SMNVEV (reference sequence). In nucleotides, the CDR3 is TGTGCCAGCAGTTCCGGACAGAGAAACATTCAGTACTTC. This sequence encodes CASSSGQRNIQYF.

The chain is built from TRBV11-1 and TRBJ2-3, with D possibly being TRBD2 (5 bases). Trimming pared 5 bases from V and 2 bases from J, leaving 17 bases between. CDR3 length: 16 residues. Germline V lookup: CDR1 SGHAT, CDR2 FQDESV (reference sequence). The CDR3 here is CASSTQTSTITDTQYF. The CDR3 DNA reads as TGTGCCAGCAGCACCCAAACTTCGACTATCACAGATACGCAGTATTTT. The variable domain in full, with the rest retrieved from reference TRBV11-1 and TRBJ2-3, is EAEVAQSPRYKITEKSQAVAFWCDPISGHATLYWYRQILGQGPELLVQFQDESVVDDSQLPKDRFSAERLKGVDSTLKIQPAELGDSAMYLCASSTQTSTITDTQYFGPGTRLTVL.

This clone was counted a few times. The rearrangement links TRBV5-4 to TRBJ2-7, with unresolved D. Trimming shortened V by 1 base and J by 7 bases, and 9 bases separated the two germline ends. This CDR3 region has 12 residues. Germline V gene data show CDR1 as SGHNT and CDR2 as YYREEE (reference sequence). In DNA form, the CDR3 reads TGTGCCAGCAGCTTGCAGGTCGGGGAGCAGTACTTC. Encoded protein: CASSLQVGEQYF.

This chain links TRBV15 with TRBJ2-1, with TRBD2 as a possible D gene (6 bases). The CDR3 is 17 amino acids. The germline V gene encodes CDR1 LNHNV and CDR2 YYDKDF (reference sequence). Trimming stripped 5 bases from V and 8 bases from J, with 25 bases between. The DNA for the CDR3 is TGTGCCACCAGCCTAAGGGTGGGGGGAGCTAGGTCGTATGAGCAGTTCTTC. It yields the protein CATSLRVGGARSYEQFF.

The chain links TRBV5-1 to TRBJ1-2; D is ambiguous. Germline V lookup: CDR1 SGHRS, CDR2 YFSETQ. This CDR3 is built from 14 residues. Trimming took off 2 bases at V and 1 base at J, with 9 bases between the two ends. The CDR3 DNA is TGCGCCAGCAGCTTACAAAACAATAACTATGGCTACACCTTC. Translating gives CASSLQNNNYGYTF.

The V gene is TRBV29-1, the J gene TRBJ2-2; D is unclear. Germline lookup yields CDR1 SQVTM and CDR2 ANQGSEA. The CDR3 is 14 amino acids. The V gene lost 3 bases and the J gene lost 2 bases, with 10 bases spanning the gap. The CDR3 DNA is TGCAGCGTTGATGTGGGTTATAACACCGGGGAGCTGTTTTTT. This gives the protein CSVDVGYNTGELFF.

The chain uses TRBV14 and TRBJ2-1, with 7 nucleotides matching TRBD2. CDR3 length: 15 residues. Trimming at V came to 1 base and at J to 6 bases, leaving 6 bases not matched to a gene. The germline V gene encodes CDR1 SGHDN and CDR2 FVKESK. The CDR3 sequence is CASSQVLAARNEQFF. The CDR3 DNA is TGTGCCAGCAGCCAAGTCCTAGCGGCCCGCAATGAGCAGTTCTTC.

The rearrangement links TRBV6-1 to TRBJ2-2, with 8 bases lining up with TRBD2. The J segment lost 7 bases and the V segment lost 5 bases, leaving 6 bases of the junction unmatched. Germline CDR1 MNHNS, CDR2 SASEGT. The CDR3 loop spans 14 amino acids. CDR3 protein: CASSTHGTSGELFF. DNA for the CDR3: TGTGCCAGCAGTACCCACGGGACTAGCGGGGAGCTGTTTTTT.

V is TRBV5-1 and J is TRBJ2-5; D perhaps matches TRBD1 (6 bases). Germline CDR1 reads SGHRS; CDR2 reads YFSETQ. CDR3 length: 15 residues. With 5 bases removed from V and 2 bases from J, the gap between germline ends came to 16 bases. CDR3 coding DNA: TGCGCCAGCAGGACTGGGGACAACCTACAAGAGACCCAGTACTTC. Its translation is CASRTGDNLQETQYF.

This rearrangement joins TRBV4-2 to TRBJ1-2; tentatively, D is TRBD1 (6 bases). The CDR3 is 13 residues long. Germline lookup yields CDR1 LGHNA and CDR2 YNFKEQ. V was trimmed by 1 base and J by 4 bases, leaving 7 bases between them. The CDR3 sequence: CASSQGDTYGYTF. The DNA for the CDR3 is TGTGCCAGCAGCCAAGGGGACACCTATGGCTACACCTTC.

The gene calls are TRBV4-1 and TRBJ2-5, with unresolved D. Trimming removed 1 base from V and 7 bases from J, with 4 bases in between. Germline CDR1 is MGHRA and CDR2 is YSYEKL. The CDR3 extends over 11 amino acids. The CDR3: CASSQGATQYF. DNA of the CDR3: TGCGCCAGCAGCCAAGGAGCGACCCAGTACTTC.

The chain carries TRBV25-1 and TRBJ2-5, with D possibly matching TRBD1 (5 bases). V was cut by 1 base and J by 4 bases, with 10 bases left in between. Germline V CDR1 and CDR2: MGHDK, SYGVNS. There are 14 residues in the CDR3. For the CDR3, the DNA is TGTGCCAGCAGTGAATTCAGGGCAAGAGAGACCCAGTACTTC. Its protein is CASSEFRARETQYF.

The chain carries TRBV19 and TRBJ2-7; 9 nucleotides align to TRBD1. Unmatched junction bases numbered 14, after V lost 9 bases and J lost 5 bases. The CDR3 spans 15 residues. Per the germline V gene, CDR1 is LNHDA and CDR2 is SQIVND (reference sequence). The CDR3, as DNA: TGTGCCAGACCGCCCGGGACAGGGCATTACGACGAGCAGTACTTC. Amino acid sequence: CARPPGTGHYDEQYF.

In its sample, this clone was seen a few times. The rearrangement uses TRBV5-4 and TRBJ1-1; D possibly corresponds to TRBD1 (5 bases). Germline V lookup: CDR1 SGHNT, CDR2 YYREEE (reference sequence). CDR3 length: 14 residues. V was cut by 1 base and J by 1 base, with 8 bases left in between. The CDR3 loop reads CASSLSTANTEAFF. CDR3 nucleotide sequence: TGTGCCAGCAGCTTGTCGACAGCGAACACTGAAGCTTTCTTT.

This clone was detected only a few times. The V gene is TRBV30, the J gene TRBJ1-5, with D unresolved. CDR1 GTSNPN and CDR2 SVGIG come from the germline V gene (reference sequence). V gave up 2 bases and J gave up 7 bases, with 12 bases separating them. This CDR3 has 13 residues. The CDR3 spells CAWSIETQQPQHF. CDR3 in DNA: TGTGCCTGGAGTATCGAAACCCAACAGCCCCAGCATTTT.

Here the CDR3 DNA reads TGTGCCAGCAGCCCCCTATGGGGACAGGGAACTGAAGCTTTCTTT. Residues: CASSPLWGQGTEAFF. The chain links TRBV11-2 to TRBJ1-1; 9 positions match TRBD1. With 5 bases clipped from V and 5 bases from J, the junction kept 9 bases outside the gene matches. The length of the CDR3 is 15 residues. The germline V gene has CDR1 SGHAT and CDR2 FQNNGV.